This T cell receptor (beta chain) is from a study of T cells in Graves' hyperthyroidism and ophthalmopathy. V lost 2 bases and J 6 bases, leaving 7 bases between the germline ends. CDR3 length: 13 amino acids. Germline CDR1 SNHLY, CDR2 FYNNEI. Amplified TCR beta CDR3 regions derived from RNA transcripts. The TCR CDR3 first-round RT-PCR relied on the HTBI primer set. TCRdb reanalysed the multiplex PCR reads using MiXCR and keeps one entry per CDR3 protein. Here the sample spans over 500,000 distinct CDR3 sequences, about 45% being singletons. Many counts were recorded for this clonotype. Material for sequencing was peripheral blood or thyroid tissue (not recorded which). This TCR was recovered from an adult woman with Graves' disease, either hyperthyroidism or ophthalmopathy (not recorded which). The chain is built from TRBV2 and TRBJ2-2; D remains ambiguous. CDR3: CASSELESGELFF. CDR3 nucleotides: TGTGCCAGCAGTGAACTTGAGTCCGGGGAGCTGTTTTTT.